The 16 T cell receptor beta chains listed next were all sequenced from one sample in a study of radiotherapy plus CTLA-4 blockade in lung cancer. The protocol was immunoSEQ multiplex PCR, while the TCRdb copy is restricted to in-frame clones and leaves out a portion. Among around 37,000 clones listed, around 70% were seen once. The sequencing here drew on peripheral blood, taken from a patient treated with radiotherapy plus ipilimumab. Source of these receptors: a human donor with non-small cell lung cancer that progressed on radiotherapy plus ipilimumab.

The DNA of the CDR3 is TGTGCCAGCAGCTTACACCCTAACTATGGCTACACCTTC. Translated, it gives CASSLHPNYGYTF. The J gene is TRBJ1-2, the V gene TRBV28; unclear D gene. The CDR3 contains 13 residues. V lost 6 bases, J lost 0 bases, and 8 bases lay in between. The germline CDR1 and CDR2 sequences are MDHEN and SYDVKM.

CDR3 sequence: CSVEQSGEQYF. DNA of the CDR3: TGCAGCGTCGAGCAGAGCGGCGAGCAGTACTTC. The rearrangement uses TRBV29-1 and TRBJ2-7, with D perhaps matching TRBD2 (5 bases). Germline values: CDR1 SQVTM, CDR2 ANQGSEA. V dropped 6 bases and J dropped 6 bases, with 12 bases sitting between them. The CDR3 spans 11 residues.

CDR3 sequence: CASSFPVTYEQYF. CDR3 nucleotide sequence: TGTGCCAGCAGTTTCCCAGTGACCTACGAGCAGTACTTC. This chain connects TRBV2 to TRBJ2-7; D unresolved. The germline gives CDR1 SNHLY, CDR2 FYNNEI. The CDR3 loop spans 13 amino acids. V was cut by 5 bases and J by 2 bases, with 10 bases left in between. Full variable domain (missing parts from reference TRBV2 and TRBJ2-7): EPEVTQTPSHQVTQMGQEVILRCVPISNHLYFYWYRQILGQKVEFLVSFYNNEISEKSEIFDDQFSVERPDGSNFTLKIRSTKLEDSAMYFCASSFPVTYEQYFGPGTRLTVT.

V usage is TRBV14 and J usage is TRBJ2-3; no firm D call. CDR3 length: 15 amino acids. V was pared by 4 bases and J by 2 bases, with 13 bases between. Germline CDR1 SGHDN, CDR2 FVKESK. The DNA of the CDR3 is TGTGCCAGCAGCCCACGGAACCTAATCACAGATACGCAGTATTTT. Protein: CASSPRNLITDTQYF.

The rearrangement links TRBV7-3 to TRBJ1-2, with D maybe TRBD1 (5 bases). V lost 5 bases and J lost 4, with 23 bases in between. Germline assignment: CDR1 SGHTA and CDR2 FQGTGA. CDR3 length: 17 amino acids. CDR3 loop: CASSEYLGTSISYGYTF. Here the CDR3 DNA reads TGTGCCAGCAGCGAATACCTGGGGACCTCAATCTCCTATGGCTACACCTTC.

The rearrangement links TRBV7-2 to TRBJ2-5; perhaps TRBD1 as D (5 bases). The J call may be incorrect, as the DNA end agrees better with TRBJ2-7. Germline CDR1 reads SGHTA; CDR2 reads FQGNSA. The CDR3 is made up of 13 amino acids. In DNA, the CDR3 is TGTGCCAGCAGCATTAGACAGTCCTACGAGCAGTACTTC. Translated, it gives CASSIRQSYEQYF.

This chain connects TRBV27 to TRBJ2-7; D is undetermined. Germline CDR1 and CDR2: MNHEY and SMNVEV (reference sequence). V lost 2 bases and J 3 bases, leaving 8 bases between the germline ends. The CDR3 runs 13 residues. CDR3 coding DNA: TGTGCCAGCAGTTTAGCTCTCGGCTACGAGCAGTACTTC. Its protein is CASSLALGYEQYF.

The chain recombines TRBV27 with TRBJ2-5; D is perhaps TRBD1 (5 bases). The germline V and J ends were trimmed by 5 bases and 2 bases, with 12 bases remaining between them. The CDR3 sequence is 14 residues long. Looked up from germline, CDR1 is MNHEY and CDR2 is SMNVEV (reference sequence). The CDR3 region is CASSRGSPQETQYF. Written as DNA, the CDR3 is TGTGCCAGCAGTAGGGGATCTCCGCAAGAGACCCAGTACTTC.

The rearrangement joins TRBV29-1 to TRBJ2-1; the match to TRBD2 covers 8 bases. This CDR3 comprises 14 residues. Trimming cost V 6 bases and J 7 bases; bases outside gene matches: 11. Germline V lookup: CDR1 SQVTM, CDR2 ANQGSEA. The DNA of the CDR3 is TGCAGCGTCCTCGCGGGGGGTTCGCAAAATGAGCAGTTCTTC. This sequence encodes CSVLAGGSQNEQFF.

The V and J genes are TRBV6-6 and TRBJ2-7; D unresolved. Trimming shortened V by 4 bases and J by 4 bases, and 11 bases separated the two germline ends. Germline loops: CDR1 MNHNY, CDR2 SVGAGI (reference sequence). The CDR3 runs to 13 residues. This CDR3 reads CASSLPLSYEQYF. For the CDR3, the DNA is TGTGCCAGCAGTTTACCGCTAAGTTACGAGCAGTACTTC.

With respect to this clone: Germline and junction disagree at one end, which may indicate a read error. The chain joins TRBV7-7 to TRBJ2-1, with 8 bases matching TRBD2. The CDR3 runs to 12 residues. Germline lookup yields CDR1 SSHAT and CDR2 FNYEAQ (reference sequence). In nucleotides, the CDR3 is TGTGCTAGCAGCCACCCCGGGACTAGTCCGGTCTTC. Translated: CASSHPGTSPVF.

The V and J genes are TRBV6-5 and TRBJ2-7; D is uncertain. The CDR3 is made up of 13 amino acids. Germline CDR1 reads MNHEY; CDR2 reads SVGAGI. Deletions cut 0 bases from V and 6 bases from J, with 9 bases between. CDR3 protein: CASSYSLDAEQYF. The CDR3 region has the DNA TGTGCCAGCAGTTACTCCCTCGATGCCGAGCAGTACTTC.

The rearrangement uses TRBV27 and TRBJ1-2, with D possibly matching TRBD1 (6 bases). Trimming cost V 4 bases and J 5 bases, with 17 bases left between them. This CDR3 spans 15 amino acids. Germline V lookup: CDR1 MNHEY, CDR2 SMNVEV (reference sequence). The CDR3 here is CASSSLGARGYGYTF. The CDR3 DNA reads TGTGCCAGCAGTTCTCTGGGGGCAAGAGGGTATGGCTACACCTTC.

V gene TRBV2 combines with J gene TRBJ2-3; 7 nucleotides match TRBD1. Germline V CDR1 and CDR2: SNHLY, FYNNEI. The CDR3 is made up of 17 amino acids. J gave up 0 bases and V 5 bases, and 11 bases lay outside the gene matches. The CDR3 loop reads CASSPGTAIPSTDTQYF. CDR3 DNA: TGTGCCAGCAGTCCTGGGACAGCCATCCCTAGCACAGATACGCAGTATTTT. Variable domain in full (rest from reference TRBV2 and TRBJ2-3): EPEVTQTPSHQVTQMGQEVILRCVPISNHLYFYWYRQILGQKVEFLVSFYNNEISEKSEIFDDQFSVERPDGSNFTLKIRSTKLEDSAMYFCASSPGTAIPSTDTQYFGPGTRLTVL.

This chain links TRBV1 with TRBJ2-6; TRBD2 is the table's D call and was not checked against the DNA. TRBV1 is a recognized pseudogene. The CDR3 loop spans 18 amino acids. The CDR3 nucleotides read TGCACCAGCAGCTGCGTCTGTTTGTGCCAAAGTCGGGCCAACGTCCTGACTTTC. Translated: CTSSCVCLCQSRANVLTF.

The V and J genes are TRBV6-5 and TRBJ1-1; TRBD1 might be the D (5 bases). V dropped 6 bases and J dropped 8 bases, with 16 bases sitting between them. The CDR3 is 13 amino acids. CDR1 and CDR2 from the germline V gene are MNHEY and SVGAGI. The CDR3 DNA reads TGTGCCAGCAGCCTCGGGGCACGGACGGAAGCTTTCTTT. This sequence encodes CASSLGARTEAFF.